Here is one TCR beta chain with its context. This clonotype has a handful of counts. Its antigen remains undetermined. Within one base of it there is no much larger clone, and no base qualities were kept. The sample is drawn from a study of regulatory T cells in long-lasting Graves disease (TCRdb year 2021). Broadly, across the study: To count as having persistent Graves' disease, a patient had to have received antithyroid drug treatment for over 5 years with TSH receptor autoantibodies remaining persistently positive. Patients with persistent Graves' disease were compared with patients with newly diagnosed Graves' disease using TCR sequencing and RNA sequencing of peripheral blood. The study took place in China and was registered as a clinical trial. TCR sequencing covered roughly 13 persistent and roughly 20 newly diagnosed Graves' disease patients, around 33 samples in total. On average, persistent Graves' disease patients in the clinical cohort had been on antithyroid drugs for about 9.7 years. The full study reports these points: Sequencing and analysis were restricted to the TCR beta chain. The small sample size was acknowledged by the authors as a limitation that may reduce accuracy. Persistent patients shared more public clonotypes among themselves (2,741) than newly diagnosed patients did (about 970). Persistent Graves' disease patients showed lower TCR Shannon entropy and fewer highly expanded clones than newly diagnosed patients, suggesting clonal expansion. Only peripheral blood was studied, because thyroid tissue, the primary lesion, was inaccessible. TRBV28, TRBJ1-2 and TRBJ2-5 were preferentially used in persistent disease, while TRBV20-1 and TRBJ2-1 were favored in newly diagnosed disease.

The library was made by multiplex PCR. For sequencing, an Illumina HiSeq 4000 was employed. iRepertoire HTBI primers and Arm-PCR amplification of CDR3 regions were used to construct TCR beta libraries. Gel purification was performed on PCR products prior to sequencing. Per the authors' processing: Gene usage analysis of CDR3 amino acid clonotypes relied on the 60 or so TRBV and fewer than 15 TRBJ segments identified across samples. Filtered high-quality paired reads were merged into contigs using COPE and FqMerger. Contigs were aligned with BLAST to IMGT TRBV, TRBD and TRBJ reference genes, and CDR3 was defined per IMGT. Any clonotype with a frequency above 0.1% was classified as a highly expanded clone. Repertoire diversity was measured by Shannon entropy, and V-J evenness by the Gini coefficient. A clonotype found in more than one individual was treated as public. TCRdb trimmed public reads at Q25 via fastp, called clones via MiXCR and kept in-frame beta chains. When rows share a CDR3 protein, they turn into one entry using the most common DNA and genes. For this entry, the V and J calls and clone size follow TCRdb and not the study's own pipeline. Within this sample are hundreds of thousands of distinct CDR3 sequences, with around 30% of them counted one time only. The ten largest clones take up around 42% of the sample.

The time point label corresponds to: persistent/refractory GD, antithyroid drugs over 5 years with positive TRAb. For both TCR sequencing and RNA sequencing, RNA was extracted from PBMCs in TRIzol. The diagnosis of Graves' disease was made according to American Thyroid Association guidelines. The patients came from an endocrinology department in Xi'an, China. Each patient gave about 10 milliliters of peripheral blood, collected in an EDTA anticoagulant tube. Ficoll Paque Plus density gradient separation was used to isolate PBMCs, and no further T cell sorting was performed. RNA quality was checked with an Agilent 2100 Bioanalyzer and agarose gel, and concentration with a NanoDrop 2000. There are 17 amino acids in the CDR3, from cysteine to phenylalanine inclusive. Left in the record is the CDR3 DNA by itself, 51 bases read in frame from the first base. At the junction V is shortened by 4 bases and J by 4 bases; bases outside the gene matches: 14. Sequences SGHKS (CDR1) and YYEKEE (CDR2) are obtained from the germline V gene (reference sequence).

The receptor was isolated from a female donor with Graves disease. The chain employs TRBV5-5 and TRBJ1-2, with 9 bases matching TRBD1. Source: peripheral blood mononuclear cells (PBMCs), taken when the disease was refractory, from a patient treated with antithyroid drugs. The DNA reads as follows: TGTGCCAGCAGCACAACCTCAACCGGGACAGGGTCCTATGGCTACACCTTC. Its translation is CASSTTSTGTGSYGYTF.